This entry concerns a single TCR beta chain. Its matching antigen is unknown. The data are from a study of shared clonotypes between healthy human individuals. Study overall: The study enrolled two women and three men aged 18 to 49. Notes on the study in general: What limited the represented genetic and exposure-history diversity was the small number of donors.

The CDR3 runs 15 residues. V lost 3 bases and J 1 base, leaving 12 bases between the germline ends. From germline, CDR1 is MDHEN and CDR2 SYDVKM. CD8 cells classed as naive were CD45RO-negative and positively selected for CCR7, excluding terminally differentiated effector memory CD45RA+ cells. Per the authors' pipeline: Junction-only immunoSEQ sequences carried no quality scores, so filtering differed. Measured with immunoSEQ multiplex PCR; TCRdb has only the in-frame clones, and not every one. V and J calls and clone size come straight from that table; D and trimming were deduced from the DNA. Of roughly 590,000 clones in the sample, roughly 95% were seen once.

This sequence was found in a woman aged 25 to 39 in good health. The V call is TRBV28, the J call TRBJ1-1, with D hard to call. The sequencing sample was made of naive CD8+ T cells sorted from blood. CDR3 nucleotide sequence: TGTGCCAGCAGTTTGGTGGGTGAAGCGAACACTGAAGCTTTCTTT. Translation gives CASSLVGEANTEAFF.